This T cell receptor (beta chain) is drawn from a study of cytomegalovirus exposure and HLA in healthy donors. Overall study results and limits: A subsequent analysis found that TCR clusters from the first cohort also tended to co-occur in the 90 to 150 validation repertoires, with about 94% of cluster scores above 0. Confirmation was obtained in vitro that a few CMV-associated chains are specific for CMV antigens.

Data came from immunoSEQ multiplex PCR; TCRdb stores just in-frame clones and leaves some out. Found here are around 130,000 clones, 88% of them singletons; the top ten hold about 1.5%. V dropped 1 base and J dropped 8 bases, with 11 bases sitting between them. CDR3 length equals 13 residues. CDR1 is SEHNR and CDR2 is FQNEAQ in the germline V gene (reference sequence). As to this clone: Its cognate antigen is unknown.

The chain has TRBV7-9 and TRBJ1-2, with D uncertain. Material for sequencing was PBMCs. This receptor was taken from a young man in good health and CMV-seronegative. Here the CDR3 reads CASSLVSGVGYTF. CDR3 in DNA: TGTGCCAGCAGCTTAGTGAGCGGGGTCGGCTACACCTTC.